The rows below give T cell receptor beta chains drawn from one sample of a study of blood T cell repertoires in COVID-19. The protocol was immunoSEQ multiplex PCR, while the TCRdb copy is restricted to in-frame clones and leaves out a portion. There are around 60,000 clones in the sample; approximately 77% occur only once, and 4.5% to 5% lies in the top ten. Sequencing input: peripheral blood. The receptors here all came from a woman aged 70 to 79 with COVID-19, enrolled during active disease. The CDR3 runs from the conserved cysteine through the conserved F or W. Fields, in order: D gene, J gene, V gene, clone size, CDR3 protein, CDR3 DNA. The D gene is left open where the match is weak. The size entry is marked missing in some rows and otherwise reads once, few, many or a size class.

D: TRBD2
J: TRBJ2-3
V: TRBV7-9
size: NA
CDR3: CASNPQRETDTQYF
DNA: TGTGCCAGCAACCCTCAGCGGGAAACAGATACGCAGTATTTT

D: NA
J: TRBJ1-2
V: TRBV29-1
size: few
CDR3: CSVETGSYGYTF
DNA: TGCAGCGTTGAAACAGGGTCGTATGGCTACACCTTC

D: NA
J: TRBJ2-2
V: TRBV7-3
size: once
CDR3: CASSLGQNTGELFF
DNA: TGTGCCAGCAGCTTGGGACAGAACACCGGGGAGCTGTTTTTT

D: TRBD1
J: TRBJ1-4
V: TRBV2
size: NA
CDR3: CASMGTENEKLFF
DNA: TGTGCCAGCATGGGGACAGAGAATGAAAAACTGTTTTTT

D: TRBD1
J: TRBJ1-5
V: TRBV9
size: NA
CDR3: CASSVGWDRGSQPQHF
DNA: TGTGCCAGCAGCGTAGGATGGGACAGGGGTAGTCAGCCCCAGCATTTT

D: TRBD2
J: TRBJ2-3
V: TRBV4-2
size: NA
CDR3: CASSTRGGTGGYDTQYF
DNA: TGTGCCAGCAGCACAAGAGGGGGAACGGGAGGGTATGATACGCAGTATTTT

D: NA
J: TRBJ2-3
V: TRBV3-1/TRBV3-2
size: NA
CDR3: CASSQEEYSLYDTDTQYF
DNA: TGTGCCAGCAGCCAAGAAGAGTACAGTCTTTATGACACAGATACGCAGTATTTT

D: NA
J: TRBJ2-3
V: TRBV7-9
size: many
CDR3: CASSFGPDTQYF
DNA: TGTGCCAGCAGCTTTGGGCCAGATACGCAGTATTTT

D: NA
J: TRBJ2-5
V: TRBV6-5
size: NA
CDR3: CATNRGHDYQETQYF
DNA: TGTGCCACCAACCGGGGACACGATTACCAAGAGACCCAGTACTTC

D: NA
J: TRBJ2-5
V: TRBV13
size: NA
CDR3: CASSLYGSEETQYF
DNA: TGTGCCAGCAGCTTATACGGGAGTGAAGAGACCCAGTACTTC

D: TRBD1
J: TRBJ2-5
V: TRBV10-1
size: NA
CDR3: CASRKDRADETQYF
DNA: TGCGCCAGCAGGAAGGACAGGGCCGACGAGACCCAGTACTTC

D: NA
J: TRBJ2-5
V: TRBV7-2
size: NA
CDR3: CASSSGRGTLQETQYF
DNA: TGTGCCAGCAGCTCCGGGCGGGGGACACTTCAAGAGACCCAGTACTTC

D: TRBD1
J: TRBJ2-3
V: TRBV5-8
size: NA
CDR3: CASSGGQTRDTQYF
DNA: TGTGCCAGCAGCGGGGGACAGACTCGGGATACGCAGTATTTT

D: NA
J: TRBJ1-1
V: TRBV28
size: NA
CDR3: CASSPGGAMNTEAFF
DNA: TGTGCCAGCAGTCCCGGCGGAGCCATGAACACTGAAGCTTTCTTT

D: TRBD1
J: TRBJ2-2
V: TRBV7-9
size: once
CDR3: CASRKGQGQNTGELFF
DNA: TGTGCCAGCAGAAAAGGACAGGGGCAGAACACCGGGGAGCTGTTTTTT

D: TRBD1
J: TRBJ1-2
V: TRBV6-5
size: once
CDR3: CASRGTAYGYTF
DNA: TGTGCCAGCAGAGGGACAGCCTATGGCTACACCTTC

D: TRBD1
J: TRBJ1-1
V: TRBV19
size: medium-sized
CDR3: CASSALDRGSNTEAFF
DNA: TGTGCCAGTAGTGCCCTGGACAGGGGGTCGAACACTGAAGCTTTCTTT

D: TRBD1
J: TRBJ1-1
V: TRBV7-9
size: few
CDR3: CASSRYRDRHTEAFF
DNA: TGTGCCAGCAGCCGCTACCGGGACAGACACACTGAAGCTTTCTTT

D: NA
J: TRBJ2-1
V: TRBV5-1
size: few
CDR3: CASSAGFRDPSGREQFF
DNA: TGCGCCAGCAGCGCGGGGTTTCGGGACCCATCGGGGCGTGAGCAGTTCTTC

D: NA
J: TRBJ1-5
V: TRBV29-1
size: NA
CDR3: CSVEEFSNQPQHF
DNA: TGCAGCGTTGAGGAGTTTAGCAATCAGCCCCAGCATTTT

D: NA
J: TRBJ2-5
V: TRBV5-1
size: few
CDR3: CASSSRTDGGETQYF
DNA: TGCGCCAGCAGCTCTAGGACAGACGGAGGAGAGACCCAGTACTTC

D: NA
J: TRBJ1-6
V: TRBV21-1
size: NA
CDR3: CASSKLAGGEVITYNSPLHF
DNA: TGTGCCAGCAGCAAATTAGCGGGGGGGGAGGTTATTACCTATAATTCACCCCTCCACTTT

D: TRBD1
J: TRBJ1-5
V: TRBV7-2
size: few
CDR3: CASSSQGAGQPQHF
DNA: TGTGCCAGCAGCTCCCAGGGGGCGGGTCAGCCCCAGCATTTT

D: NA
J: TRBJ2-7
V: TRBV7-2
size: few
CDR3: CASSFQSTVGPYEQYF
DNA: TGTGCCAGCAGCTTCCAATCGACAGTGGGGCCTTACGAGCAGTACTTC

D: NA
J: TRBJ1-6
V: TRBV3-1/TRBV3-2
size: NA
CDR3: CASSHGADSSYNSPLHF
DNA: TGTGCCAGCAGCCACGGTGCGGACAGTTCCTATAATTCACCCCTCCACTTT

D: NA
J: TRBJ2-4
V: TRBV19
size: once
CDR3: CASSIGSGKNIQYF
DNA: TGTGCCAGTAGTATTGGGAGCGGCAAAAACATTCAGTACTTC

D: NA
J: TRBJ2-2
V: TRBV29-1
size: NA
CDR3: CSADQGNGGELFF
DNA: TGCAGCGCGGACCAGGGAAACGGCGGGGAGCTGTTTTTT

D: NA
J: TRBJ1-3
V: TRBV6-5
size: few
CDR3: CASSDSGDTIYF
DNA: TGTGCCAGCAGCGATAGTGGTGACACCATATATTTT

D: TRBD1
J: TRBJ2-1
V: TRBV19
size: few
CDR3: CASSIWDRVNEQFF
DNA: TGTGCCAGTAGTATCTGGGACAGGGTAAATGAGCAGTTCTTC

D: TRBD1
J: TRBJ1-6
V: TRBV7-9
size: NA
CDR3: CASSPGQGNSPLHF
DNA: TGTGCCAGCAGCCCGGGACAGGGGAATTCACCCCTCCACTTT

D: NA
J: TRBJ2-1
V: TRBV6-1
size: NA
CDR3: CASSEAWGAVTYNEQFF
DNA: TGTGCCAGCAGTGAAGCTTGGGGCGCGGTGACCTACAATGAGCAGTTCTTC

D: NA
J: TRBJ1-5
V: TRBV15
size: NA
CDR3: CATSRASQAPQPQHF
DNA: TGTGCCACCAGCAGAGCTTCACAGGCCCCTCAGCCCCAGCATTTT

D: NA
J: TRBJ1-3
V: TRBV3-1/TRBV3-2
size: NA
CDR3: CASSPRGGPGNTIYF
DNA: TGTGCCAGCAGCCCCCGCGGGGGGCCTGGAAACACCATATATTTT

D: NA
J: TRBJ1-6
V: TRBV5-5
size: NA
CDR3: CASSWGGPNSPLHF
DNA: TGTGCCAGCAGCTGGGGGGGACCCAATTCACCCCTCCACTTT

D: NA
J: TRBJ1-2
V: TRBV20-1
size: NA
CDR3: CSAPVNYGYTF
DNA: TGCAGTGCTCCCGTCAACTATGGCTACACCTTC

D: TRBD1
J: TRBJ2-3
V: TRBV19
size: NA
CDR3: CASRPDRAYGTDTQYF
DNA: TGTGCCAGTAGACCAGACAGGGCCTATGGCACAGATACGCAGTATTTT

D: TRBD1
J: TRBJ1-1
V: TRBV5-4
size: NA
CDR3: CASSLGGGRDTEAFF
DNA: TGTGCCAGCAGCTTAGGAGGGGGCCGAGACACTGAAGCTTTCTTT

D: NA
J: TRBJ2-5
V: TRBV5-6
size: NA
CDR3: CASSPGRGETQYF
DNA: TGTGCCAGCAGTCCTGGGCGAGGGGAGACCCAGTACTTC

D: NA
J: TRBJ1-2
V: TRBV29-1
size: NA
CDR3: CSVEDEQGLNYGYTF
DNA: TGCAGCGTTGAAGATGAGCAGGGACTCAACTATGGCTACACCTTC

D: NA
J: TRBJ2-3
V: TRBV2
size: NA
CDR3: CASSEGQGRDTQYF
DNA: TGTGCCAGCAGTGAAGGTCAGGGAAGAGATACGCAGTATTTT

D: NA
J: TRBJ1-4
V: TRBV2
size: NA
CDR3: CASRRGNEKLFF
DNA: TGTGCCAGCCGCAGGGGAAATGAAAAACTGTTTTTT

D: NA
J: TRBJ1-2
V: TRBV6-2/TRBV6-3
size: NA
CDR3: CASSYQWRDWNAQNYGYTF
DNA: TGTGCCAGCAGTTACCAGTGGAGGGACTGGAACGCCCAGAACTATGGCTACACCTTC

D: TRBD2
J: TRBJ2-4
V: TRBV19
size: once
CDR3: CASSPREAGKNIQYF
DNA: TGTGCCAGTAGTCCTCGGGAGGCAGGCAAAAACATTCAGTACTTC

D: TRBD1
J: TRBJ1-6
V: TRBV6-5
size: few
CDR3: CASGTANYNSPLHF
DNA: TGTGCCAGCGGGACAGCTAACTATAATTCACCCCTCCACTTT

D: TRBD1
J: TRBJ1-5
V: TRBV7-9
size: NA
CDR3: CASSLGGQGTSFNQPQHF
DNA: TGTGCCAGCAGCTTGGGGGGACAGGGGACATCTTTCAATCAGCCCCAGCATTTT

D: NA
J: TRBJ1-2
V: TRBV21-1
size: NA
CDR3: CASSPYPPGQPYGYTF
DNA: TGTGCCAGCAGCCCCTACCCCCCCGGACAGCCCTATGGCTACACCTTC

D: NA
J: TRBJ1-2
V: TRBV28
size: few
CDR3: CASSLDSQRGYTF
DNA: TGTGCCAGCAGCCTTGACAGTCAGAGGGGCTACACCTTC

D: NA
J: TRBJ2-7
V: TRBV6-2/TRBV6-3
size: NA
CDR3: CASSKDRGPGEQYF
DNA: TGTGCCAGCAGCAAAGACAGAGGTCCTGGCGAGCAGTACTTC

D: NA
J: TRBJ2-1
V: TRBV5-1
size: NA
CDR3: CASAAGNEQFF
DNA: TGCGCCAGTGCTGCGGGGAATGAGCAGTTCTTC